This passage covers 18 T cell receptor beta chains from one sample sequenced in a study of cytomegalovirus exposure and HLA in healthy donors. In the PCR, 60 Vbeta and 13 Jbeta primers were used. Assay used: immunoSEQ multiplex PCR; TCRdb lists only in-frame clones, some missing. This sample has about 140,000 clones, with around four fifths found just once. The material sequenced was PBMCs. The receptor set was obtained from a man aged 25-40 years in good health and CMV-seropositive.

The chain recombines TRBV5-4 with TRBJ2-5, with 11 bases aligning to TRBD2. This CDR3 is built from 17 residues. CDR1 is SGHNT and CDR2 is YYREEE in the germline V gene (reference sequence). V shed 4 bases and J 1 base; nucleotides not matched to a gene: 9. The CDR3 loop reads CASSQMLAGGLQETQYF. DNA of the CDR3: TGTGCCAGCAGCCAGATGCTAGCGGGGGGACTCCAAGAGACCCAGTACTTC.

The rearrangement joins TRBV19 to TRBJ2-1; 15 positions match TRBD2. V shed 1 base and J 9 bases; nucleotides not matched to a gene: 10. The CDR3 consists of 18 residues. Germline loops: CDR1 LNHDA, CDR2 SQIVND (reference sequence). The CDR3 DNA follows: TGTGCCAGTAGTATAGCTCCGGGACTAGCGGGGGGCTTGAGTGAGCAGTTCTTC. Translation gives CASSIAPGLAGGLSEQFF.

The rearrangement joins TRBV28 to TRBJ1-6; 9 bases align to TRBD1. The junction had 2 bases not matched to a gene; V was cut back by 4 bases and J by 7 bases. Germline values: CDR1 MDHEN, CDR2 SYDVKM. The CDR3 sequence is 14 residues long. CDR3 region: CASSSGQGNSPLHF. The CDR3 DNA sequence: TGTGCCAGCAGTTCCGGACAGGGGAATTCACCCCTCCACTTT. The full variable domain, its missing parts supplied by reference TRBV28 and TRBJ1-6, is DVKVTQSSRYLVKRTGEKVFLECVQDMDHENMFWYRQDPGLGLRLIYFSYDVKMKEKGDIPEGYSVSREKKERFSLILESASTNQTSMYLCASSSGQGNSPLHFGNGTRLTVT.

The V call is TRBV2, the J call TRBJ1-5; possibly TRBD1 for D (6 bases). Germline assignment: CDR1 SNHLY and CDR2 FYNNEI. This CDR3 is 15 amino acids long. V was trimmed by 6 bases and J by 7 bases, leaving 19 bases between them. The CDR3 sequence is CASSSERGRGQPQHF. Written as DNA, the CDR3 is TGTGCCAGCAGCTCGGAAAGGGGGAGAGGGCAGCCCCAGCATTTT.

The chain has TRBV6-5 and TRBJ2-5; no clear D. V dropped 6 bases and J dropped 1 base, with 3 bases sitting between them. The CDR3 is made up of 11 amino acids. The germline V gene encodes CDR1 MNHEY and CDR2 SVGAGI. This chain's CDR3 is CASRSQETQYF. Here the CDR3 DNA reads TGTGCCAGCAGGAGCCAAGAGACCCAGTACTTC.

V gene TRBV5-8 combines with J gene TRBJ2-7, with D possibly matching TRBD2 (5 bases). The ends were cut back, 0 bases at V and 0 bases at J, with 10 bases in the middle. The CDR3 extends over 15 amino acids. Germline V gene lookup returns CDR1 SGHTS and CDR2 YDEGEE. The CDR3 coding sequence is TGTGCCAGCAGCTTGGGAGCGGCGTACTCCTACGAGCAGTACTTC. It encodes CASSLGAAYSYEQYF.

The chain couples TRBV4-1 to TRBJ1-5; D uncertain. This CDR3 region has 13 residues. The V gene's germline CDR1 is MGHRA and CDR2 YSYEKL. V was clipped by 4 bases and J by 7 bases, with 11 bases between them. The CDR3 DNA is TGCGCCAGCAGCCGATCGGGTGGGCAGCCCCAGCATTTT. Its protein is CASSRSGGQPQHF.

For this clone: One end of the junction is discordant with germline, which a read error may explain. The rearrangement joins TRBV5-8 to TRBJ2-7; D perhaps matches TRBD1 (6 bases). Germline lookup yields CDR1 SGHTS and CDR2 YDEGEE. This CDR3 has 12 amino acids. CDR3 amino acids: CASSLINRETNF. CDR3 nucleotide sequence: TGTGCCAGCAGCTTGATCAACAGGGAGACTAACTTC.

The gene calls are TRBV6-5 and TRBJ1-5; D may be TRBD1 (6 bases). Germline-derived CDR1 and CDR2 are MNHEY and SVGAGI. Trimming took 6 bases from V and 4 from J, leaving 16 bases between them. The CDR3 consists of 15 residues. The CDR3 loop reads CASSYTGLGNQPQHF. The DNA for the CDR3 is TGTGCCAGCAGCTATACAGGGCTAGGGAATCAGCCCCAGCATTTT.

The chain employs TRBV5-1 and TRBJ2-3, with 9 bases identical to TRBD2. This CDR3 is built from 16 residues. The V gene's germline CDR1 is SGHRS and CDR2 YFSETQ. V gave up 4 bases and J gave up 8 bases; unmatched junction bases: 14. The CDR3 DNA reads TGCGCCAGCAGCCAGGGAGCTAGCGGGACGGGGGGTACGCAGTATTTT. This gives the protein CASSQGASGTGGTQYF. The whole variable domain, remainder taken from reference TRBV5-1 and TRBJ2-3, is KAGVTQTPRYLIKTRGQQVTLSCSPISGHRSVSWYQQTPGQGLQFLFEYFSETQRNKGNFPGRFSGRQFSNSRSEMNVSTLELGDSALYLCASSQGASGTGGTQYFGPGTRLTVL.

The rearrangement uses TRBV5-4 and TRBJ1-2; D perhaps matches TRBD1 (5 bases). V dropped 0 bases and J dropped 5 bases, with 14 bases sitting between them. Germline assignment: CDR1 SGHNT and CDR2 YYREEE (reference sequence). The CDR3 extends over 15 amino acids. In DNA form, the CDR3 reads TGTGCCAGCAGCTTGGGTCCAGGGAAAGGTTATGGCTACACCTTC. Encoded protein: CASSLGPGKGYGYTF.

This sequence joins TRBV27 and TRBJ2-7, with TRBD1 matching over 8 bases. Germline V CDR1 and CDR2: MNHEY, SMNVEV (reference sequence). V shed 4 bases and J 6 bases; nucleotides not matched to a gene: 8. The CDR3 extends over 14 amino acids. Here the CDR3 reads CASSSQGASAEQYF. The DNA for the CDR3 is TGTGCCAGCAGTTCGCAGGGGGCTTCTGCCGAGCAGTACTTC.

The V and J genes are TRBV7-8 and TRBJ2-7, with 7 positions matching TRBD2. This CDR3 is built from 16 residues. Per germline, CDR1 SGHVS and CDR2 FQNEAQ. Trimming at V came to 5 bases and at J to 0 bases, leaving 10 bases not matched to a gene. The CDR3 DNA reads as TGTGCCAGCAGCGCCTCTAGCGGCCCGAGCTCCTACGAGCAGTACTTC. Translated, it gives CASSASSGPSSYEQYF.

The chain uses TRBV11-2 and TRBJ2-3, with D possibly being TRBD2 (7 bases). The germline V and J ends were trimmed by 3 bases and 4 bases, with 11 bases remaining between them. The length of the CDR3 is 14 residues. Per the germline V gene, CDR1 is SGHAT and CDR2 is FQNNGV. CDR3 DNA: TGTGCCAGCAGCTTGAGGGGGGGGTCAGATACGCAGTATTTT. Encoded protein: CASSLRGGSDTQYF. The full variable domain, completed using reference TRBV11-2 and TRBJ2-3, is EAGVAQSPRYKIIEKRQSVAFWCNPISGHATLYWYQQILGQGPKLLIQFQNNGVVDDSQLPKDRFSAERLKGVDSTLKIQPAKLEDSAVYLCASSLRGGSDTQYFGPGTRLTVL.

This chain links TRBV6-5 with TRBJ1-1; possible D gene TRBD1, 5 bases. The CDR3 runs 13 residues. V lost 4 bases and J 10 bases, leaving 16 bases between the germline ends. Germline V CDR1 and CDR2: MNHEY, SVGAGI. CDR3 coding DNA: TGTGCCAGCAGTTCCCTAAGTCAGGGATTAGCTTTCTTT. It encodes CASSSLSQGLAFF.

The chain combines TRBV10-3 with TRBJ2-7; 11 bases are shared with TRBD1. CDR3 length equals 16 residues. V dropped 6 bases and J dropped 4; count of bases not matched to a gene: 11. CDR1 is ENHRY, CDR2 SYGVKD, per germline. The CDR3 spells CAISDLSGTGGYEQYF. The DNA for the CDR3 is TGTGCCATCAGCGACCTAAGTGGGACAGGGGGTTACGAGCAGTACTTC.

V is TRBV27 and J is TRBJ1-1; D is possibly TRBD1 (6 bases). V was cut by 3 bases and J by 5 bases, with 13 bases left in between. This CDR3 spans 14 amino acids. Per germline, CDR1 MNHEY and CDR2 SMNVEV (reference sequence). CDR3 region: CASSFLGARTEAFF. As DNA, the CDR3 is TGTGCCAGCAGTTTTTTGGGGGCCCGGACTGAAGCTTTCTTT.

This clone was seen once. This chain connects TRBV28 to TRBJ2-1; TRBD2 matches 11 bases. The CDR3 loop spans 17 amino acids. With V trimmed by 3 bases and J by 5 bases, 9 bases remained unmatched. Germline CDR1 MDHEN, CDR2 SYDVKM. For the CDR3, the DNA is TGTGCCAGCAGTTTTAATATAGCGGGAGGGCCCGACAATGAGCAGTTCTTC. Translation gives CASSFNIAGGPDNEQFF.